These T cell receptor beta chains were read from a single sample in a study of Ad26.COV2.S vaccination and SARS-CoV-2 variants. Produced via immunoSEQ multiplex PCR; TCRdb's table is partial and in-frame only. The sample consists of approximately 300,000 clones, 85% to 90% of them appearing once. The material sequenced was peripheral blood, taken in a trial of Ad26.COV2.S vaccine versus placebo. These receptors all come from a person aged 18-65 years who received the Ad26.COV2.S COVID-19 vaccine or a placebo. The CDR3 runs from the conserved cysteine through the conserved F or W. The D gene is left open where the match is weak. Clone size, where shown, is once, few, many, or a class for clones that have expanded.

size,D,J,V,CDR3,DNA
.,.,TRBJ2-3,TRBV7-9,CASNPPGRRGTDTQYF,TGTGCCAGCAATCCGCCAGGCCGACGAGGCACAGATACGCAGTATTTT
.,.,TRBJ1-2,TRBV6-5,CASSYSGRGGYGYTF,TGTGCCAGCAGTTACTCTGGCAGAGGTGGCTATGGCTACACCTTC
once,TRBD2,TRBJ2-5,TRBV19,CASRPTSGGETQYF,TGTGCCAGTAGGCCCACTAGCGGGGGAGAGACCCAGTACTTC
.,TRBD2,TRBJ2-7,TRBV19,CASSPLWSGGHYEQYF,TGTGCCAGTAGCCCTCTATGGAGCGGGGGACACTACGAGCAGTACTTC
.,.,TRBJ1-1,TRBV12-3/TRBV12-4,CASSFGGRAEAFF,TGTGCCAGCAGTTTTGGGGGGAGGGCTGAAGCTTTCTTT
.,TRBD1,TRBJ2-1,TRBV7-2,CASSLLGQGRDEQFF,TGTGCCAGCAGCTTATTGGGACAGGGGCGGGATGAGCAGTTCTTC
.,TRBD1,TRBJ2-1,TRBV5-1,CASSWDSSYNEQFF,TGCGCCAGCAGCTGGGACAGTTCCTACAATGAGCAGTTCTTC
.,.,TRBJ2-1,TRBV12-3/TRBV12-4,CASSLRILNEQFF,TGTGCCAGCAGTTTAAGGATACTTAATGAGCAGTTCTTC
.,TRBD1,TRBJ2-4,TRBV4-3,CASSRDRGHENIQYF,TGCGCCAGCAGCCGGGACAGGGGGCATGAAAACATTCAGTACTTC
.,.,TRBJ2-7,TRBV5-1,CASSRLPSYEQYF,TGCGCCAGCAGCCGATTGCCCTCCTACGAGCAGTACTTC
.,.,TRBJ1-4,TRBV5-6,CASSLTGIGKLFF,TGTGCCAGCAGCCTTACAGGGATCGGAAAACTGTTTTTT
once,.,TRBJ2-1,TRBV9,CASSVATGSYNEQFF,TGTGCCAGCAGCGTAGCTACGGGGTCCTACAATGAGCAGTTCTTC
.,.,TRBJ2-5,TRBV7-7,CASSPGPTFQETQYF,TGTGCTAGCAGCCCCGGCCCGACTTTTCAAGAGACCCAGTACTTC
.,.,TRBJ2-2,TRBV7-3,CASSTRVDTGELFF,TGTGCCAGCAGCACCAGGGTTGACACCGGGGAGCTGTTTTTT
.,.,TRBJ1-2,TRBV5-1,CASSLAGYGYTF,TGCGCCAGCAGCTTGGCCGGATATGGCTACACCTTC
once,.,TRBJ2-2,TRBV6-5,CASSYSPSLPGELFF,TGTGCCAGCAGTTACTCCCCCTCTTTACCCGGGGAGCTGTTTTTT
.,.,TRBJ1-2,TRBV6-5,CASSYSGGNYGYTF,TGTGCCAGCAGTTACTCAGGCGGGAACTATGGCTACACCTTC
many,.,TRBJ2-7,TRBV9,CASSVDGGSYEQYF,TGTGCCAGCAGCGTAGATGGGGGTTCCTACGAGCAGTACTTC
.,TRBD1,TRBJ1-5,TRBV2,CASSDPTDRASNQPQHF,TGTGCCAGCAGTGACCCTACTGACAGGGCTAGCAATCAGCCCCAGCATTTT
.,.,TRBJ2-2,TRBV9,CASSVNLRGVGELFF,TGTGCCAGCAGCGTAAATTTGAGGGGGGTCGGGGAGCTGTTTTTT
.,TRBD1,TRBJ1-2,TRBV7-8,CASSYRTGRGYGYTF,TGTGCCAGCAGCTACCGGACAGGGAGAGGCTATGGCTACACCTTC
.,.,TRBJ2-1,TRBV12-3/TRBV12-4,CASSLGQGLKWFF,TGTGCCAGCAGTTTAGGGCAGGGGTTGAAGTGGTTCTTC
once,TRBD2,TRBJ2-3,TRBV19,CASSIGGERTDTQYF,TGTGCCAGTAGTATCGGGGGGGAGCGCACAGATACGCAGTATTTT
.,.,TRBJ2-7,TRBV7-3,CASSRRHTRGPYYEQYF,TGTGCCAGCAGCCGACGACACACGCGGGGGCCCTACTACGAGCAGTACTTC
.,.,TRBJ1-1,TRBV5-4,CASSLVLGDTEAFF,TGTGCCAGCAGCTTGGTCCTAGGGGACACTGAAGCTTTCTTT
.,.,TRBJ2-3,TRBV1,CTSSPLRGGLGDTQYF,TGCACCAGCAGCCCACTCCGGGGGGGCCTGGGAGATACGCAGTATTTT
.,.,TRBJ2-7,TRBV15,CATSSVRGDRVGEQYF,TGTGCCACCAGCAGCGTGCGGGGGGACAGGGTAGGGGAGCAGTACTTC
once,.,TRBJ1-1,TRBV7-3,CASSLGGSNTEAFF,TGTGCCAGCAGCTTAGGGGGCTCGAACACTGAAGCTTTCTTT
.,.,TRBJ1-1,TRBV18,CASSPSRGANTEAFF,TGTGCCAGCTCACCGTCCAGGGGAGCGAACACTGAAGCTTTCTTT
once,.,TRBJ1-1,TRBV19,CASSISGGVEAFF,TGTGCCAGTAGTATATCCGGGGGGGTTGAAGCTTTCTTT
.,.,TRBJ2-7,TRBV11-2,CASSSDRTTYEQYF,TGTGCCAGCAGCTCGGACAGAACCACCTACGAGCAGTACTTC
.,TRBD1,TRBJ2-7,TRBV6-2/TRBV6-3,CASSYSIFDRGDAYEQYF,TGTGCCAGCAGTTACTCGATCTTCGACAGGGGAGATGCCTACGAGCAGTACTTC
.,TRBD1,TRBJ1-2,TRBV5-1,CASSIDRGYGGYTF,TGCGCCAGCAGCATCGACAGGGGCTATGGTGGCTACACCTTC
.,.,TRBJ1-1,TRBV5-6,CASTGRDTEAFF,TGTGCCAGCACGGGCAGGGATACTGAAGCTTTCTTT
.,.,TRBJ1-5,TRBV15,CATSKELYLNQPQHF,TGTGCCACCAGCAAGGAGTTGTATCTTAATCAGCCCCAGCATTTT
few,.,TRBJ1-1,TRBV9,CASAGQLNTEAFF,TGTGCCAGTGCCGGACAGCTGAACACTGAAGCTTTCTTT
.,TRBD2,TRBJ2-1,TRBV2,CASKGTSHYNEQFF,TGTGCCAGCAAGGGGACTAGCCACTACAATGAGCAGTTCTTC
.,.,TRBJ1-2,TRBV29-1,CSVEGTGSRYTF,TGCAGCGTTGAAGGGACGGGCTCCCGCTACACCTTC
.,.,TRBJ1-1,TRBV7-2,CASSPQTGLNTEAFF,TGTGCCAGCAGCCCCCAGACAGGCCTGAACACTGAAGCTTTCTTT
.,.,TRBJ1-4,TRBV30,CAWSGGGKEKLFF,TGTGCCTGGAGTGGTGGGGGGAAGGAAAAACTGTTTTTT
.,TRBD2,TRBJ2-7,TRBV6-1,CASSRGGEQYF,TGTGCCAGCAGTAGGGGAGGGGAGCAGTACTTC
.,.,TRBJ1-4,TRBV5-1,CASSLERAANEKLFF,TGCGCCAGCAGCTTGGAAAGGGCTGCTAATGAAAAACTGTTTTTT
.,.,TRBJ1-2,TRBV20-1,CSASLSQGSYGYTF,TGCAGTGCTAGTCTATCCCAGGGTTCCTATGGCTACACCTTC
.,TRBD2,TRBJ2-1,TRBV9,CASSALSGGSSYNEQFF,TGTGCCAGCAGCGCCCTTAGCGGGGGCAGCTCCTACAATGAGCAGTTCTTC
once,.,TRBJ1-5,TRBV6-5,CASIKGDVNNQPQHF,TGTGCCAGCATAAAAGGGGACGTCAACAATCAGCCCCAGCATTTT
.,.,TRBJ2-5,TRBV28,CASSLGTAGGVETQYF,TGTGCCAGCAGTTTGGGGACGGCAGGAGGGGTCGAGACCCAGTACTTC
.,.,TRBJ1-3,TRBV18,CASSPQSGGRSGNTIYF,TGTGCCAGCTCACCACAAAGTGGAGGGCGCTCTGGAAACACCATATATTTT
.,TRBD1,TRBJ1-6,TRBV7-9,CASSSRQGVNSPLHF,TGTGCCAGCAGCTCGAGACAGGGGGTTAATTCACCCCTCCACTTT
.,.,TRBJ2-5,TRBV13,CASSLGISPQETQYF,TGTGCCAGCAGCTTAGGGATTAGCCCCCAAGAGACCCAGTACTTC
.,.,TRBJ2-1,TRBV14,CASSQDWREQFF,TGTGCCAGCAGCCAAGATTGGAGGGAGCAGTTCTTC
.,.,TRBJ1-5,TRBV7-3,CASSLGSGQPQHF,TGTGCCAGCAGCCTGGGCAGCGGGCAGCCCCAGCATTTT
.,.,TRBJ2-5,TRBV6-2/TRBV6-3,CASSLRSGYQETQYF,TGTGCCAGCAGCCTAAGGAGCGGGTACCAAGAGACCCAGTACTTC